Each of the 2 T cell receptor beta chains below was sequenced from the same sample in a study of T cells in Graves' hyperthyroidism and ophthalmopathy. From RNA transcripts, TCR beta CDR3 regions were amplified. An initial round of RT-PCR targeting the TCR CDR3 relied on the HTBI primer set. MiXCR, applied by TCRdb to the multiplex PCR reads, yields one record per CDR3 protein. The data show hundreds of thousands of distinct CDR3 sequences, around 15% seen once. The sample was blood. The receptors derive from a woman aged 18 to 35 with Graves' ophthalmopathy.

In this sample, this clonotype turned up many times. In DNA, the CDR3 is TGTGCCAGCAGCCATACCGATGGACAGACCTACGAGCAGTACTTC. It codes for CASSHTDGQTYEQYF. The chain couples TRBV28 to TRBJ2-7; weak D call: TRBD1 (6 bases). Trimming removed 6 bases from V and 2 bases from J, with 17 bases in between. Germline CDR1 and CDR2: MDHEN and SYDVKM. CDR3 length: 15 residues.

CDR3 nucleotides: TGTGCCAGCAGCCGAAAAGGGGGGACAGCAGGACCTGAGCAGTACTTC. It encodes CASSRKGGTAGPEQYF. V is TRBV14 and J is TRBJ2-7; TRBD1 is a possible D gene (7 bases). The CDR3 has 16 residues. Germline V gene lookup returns CDR1 SGHDN and CDR2 FVKESK. V was trimmed by 4 bases and J by 7 bases, leaving 23 bases between them. The full variable domain, with the rest looked up from reference TRBV14 and TRBJ2-7, is EAGVTQFPSHSVIEKGQTVTLRCDPISGHDNLYWYRRVMGKEIKFLLHFVKESKQDESGMPNNRFLAERTGGTYSTLKVQPAELEDSGVYFCASSRKGGTAGPEQYFGPGTRLTVT.